What follows describes a single TCR beta chain. The specificity of this receptor is unknown. Base-call qualities are not available, and no considerably larger clone is one nucleotide away. This entry comes from a study of CD8 T cells in Susac syndrome (dated by TCRdb to about 2019). Looking at the study overall: Repertoire sequencing was used to test whether CD8+ T cell activation and differentiation in Susac syndrome was antigen driven. Study-wide findings and limitations: The number of individuals in the TCR sequencing and HLA analysis was acknowledged as relatively small.

Peripheral blood CD8+ and CD4+ T cells from healthy donors, Susac syndrome patients and multiple sclerosis patients were profiled by high-throughput TCR beta sequencing. The multiple sclerosis controls were treatment-naive patients who had stable or active relapsing-remitting disease and met the revised McDonald criteria. Bulk CD8+ and CD4+ T cells were purified magnetically by negative isolation, whereas CD8+ TEMRA cells were enriched by FACS. Blood was collected in EDTA tubes and processed within 24 hours, with PBMCs isolated through density gradient centrifugation. PBMCs intended for TCR sequencing were cryopreserved in liquid nitrogen and thawed later in a water bath at 37 degrees C. The sorted or isolated CD4+, CD8+ and CD8+ TEMRA cells reached a purity of at least 90%. RNA was extracted using the RNeasy kit, and about 0.45 to 1 ug of the RNA was reverse transcribed with random hexamers. The immunoSEQ multiplex PCR assay, covering 54 Vbeta and 13 Jbeta segments, was used to amplify TCR beta CDR3 regions. PCR amplification bias was corrected using a synthetic template baseline for primer optimization and computational correction. The authors' analysis ran thus. Reads were assigned to V, D and J genes according to IMGT and analyzed in immunoSEQ Analyzer, with only productive sequences retained. Clonality was calculated as one minus the Shannon entropy normalized by log2 of the number of productive unique sequences. Public and private clones were assessed among the 100 most prevalent clones of each patient and control. A clone was defined as Susac-specific if it was absent from the healthy and MS cohorts, from some 1,100 published viral clones and from other ImmuneACCESS disease sequences. TCRdb reworked the public reads: Q25 trimming with fastp, MiXCR clone assembly, productive beta chains retained. Each CDR3 protein gets just one entry, which takes the most common genes and DNA from the rows behind it. What appears here as the V and J calls and clone size reflects TCRdb's work, not the paper's. The sample table shows around 160,000 distinct CDR3 sequences, and approximately 94% are seen once. In total, the top ten clones hold almost 0.095% of the sample.

V is pared back by 6 bases and J by 6 bases, with 10 bases lying between the germline termini. Based on the germline V gene, the CDR1 and CDR2 sequences are WSHSY and SAAADI. From its cysteine to its phenylalanine, the CDR3 spans 12 amino acids. CDR3 DNA is the only sequence kept; it has 36 bases, read in frame from the first base. Specimen: CD4+ T cells from PBMCs. The TCR originated in a human donor with multiple sclerosis. This chain is built from TRBV10-2 and TRBJ2-3; the D gene remains uncertain. The encoded CDR3 is CASSRLVDTQYF. The DNA reads TGCGCCAGCAGCAGATTAGTGGATACGCAGTATTTT.